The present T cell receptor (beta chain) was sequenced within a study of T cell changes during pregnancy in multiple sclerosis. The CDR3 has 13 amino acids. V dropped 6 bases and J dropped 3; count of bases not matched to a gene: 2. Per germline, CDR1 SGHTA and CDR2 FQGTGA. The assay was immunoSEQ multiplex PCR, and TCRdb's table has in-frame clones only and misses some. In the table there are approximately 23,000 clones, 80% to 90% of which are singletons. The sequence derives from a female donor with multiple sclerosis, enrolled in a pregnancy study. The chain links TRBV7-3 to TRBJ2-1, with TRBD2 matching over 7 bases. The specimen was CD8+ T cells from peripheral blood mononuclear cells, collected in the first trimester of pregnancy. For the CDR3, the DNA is TGTGCCAGCAGTTGGGGGGGCTACAATGAGCAGTTCTTC. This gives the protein CASSWGGYNEQFF.